These 7 T cell receptor beta chains were sequenced from one sample in a study of T cells in localized non-small cell lung cancer. Clones were read by immunoSEQ multiplex PCR, and TCRdb kept only the in-frame ones, dropping some. Of more than 15,000 clones listed, about 88% are singletons. This sample comprised peripheral blood, obtained before any cancer treatment. Every receptor here comes from a male donor aged 60 or over with stage I lung adenocarcinoma.

The rearrangement uses TRBV2 and TRBJ2-2; D remains unclear. The V end lost 6 bases, the J end lost 7 bases, and 9 bases lay between the germline ends. The CDR3 length is 12 residues. From germline, CDR1 is SNHLY and CDR2 FYNNEI. CDR3 in amino acids: CASRAMGGELFF. DNA of the CDR3: TGTGCCAGCAGGGCAATGGGCGGGGAGCTGTTTTTT.

The chain joins TRBV5-1 to TRBJ1-1; D is possibly TRBD1 (5 bases). The CDR3 runs 13 residues. V shed 6 bases and J shed 3 bases, with 12 bases lying between them. Germline assignment: CDR1 SGHRS and CDR2 YFSETQ. The CDR3 loop is CASKDVGDTEAFF. The CDR3 DNA reads as TGCGCCAGCAAAGACGTAGGGGACACTGAAGCTTTCTTT.

This rearrangement joins TRBV11-2 to TRBJ1-6; D is possibly TRBD1 (6 bases). V gave up 5 bases and J gave up 9 bases, with 11 bases separating them. Per germline, CDR1 SGHAT and CDR2 FQNNGV. The CDR3 runs to 13 residues. The CDR3 DNA reads as TGTGCCAGCAGCCCACCACAGGGTTCACCCCTCCACTTT. Translated: CASSPPQGSPLHF.

The V call is TRBV4-1, the J call TRBJ1-5, with no clear D. Germline assignment: CDR1 MGHRA and CDR2 YSYEKL. The V end lost 1 base, the J end lost 7 bases, and 11 bases lay between the germline ends. This CDR3 region has 14 residues. DNA for the CDR3: TGCGCCAGCAGCCAAGTAGGGTTGGGGCAGCCCCAGCATTTT. Translation: CASSQVGLGQPQHF.

The chain uses TRBV19 and TRBJ2-1; D is ambiguous. CDR1 LNHDA and CDR2 SQIVND come from the germline V gene (reference sequence). The V end lost 4 bases, the J end lost 5 bases, and 18 bases lay between the germline ends. This CDR3 comprises 16 residues. Here the CDR3 reads CASSTPLGRTNNEQFF. The DNA for the CDR3 is TGTGCCAGTAGTACGCCTTTGGGAAGGACCAACAATGAGCAGTTCTTC.

The chain employs TRBV28 and TRBJ1-1; D may be TRBD1 (5 bases). Germline V gene data show CDR1 as MDHEN and CDR2 as SYDVKM. The V end lost 1 base, the J end lost 8 bases, and 8 bases lay between the germline ends. The CDR3 has 12 amino acids. The CDR3 DNA reads TGTGCCAGCAGTTTATCCAGGGTCGAAGCTTTCTTT. It yields the protein CASSLSRVEAFF.

This rearrangement joins TRBV9 to TRBJ1-1; D gene uncertain. CDR3 length equals 13 residues. The V gene lost 5 bases and the J gene lost 3 bases, with 11 bases spanning the gap. Germline-derived CDR1 and CDR2 are SGDLS and YYNGEE. The CDR3 DNA reads TGTGCCAGCAGTGAGACACCCGACACTGAAGCTTTCTTT. This sequence encodes CASSETPDTEAFF.